This T cell receptor (beta chain) was identified during a study of T cells in Graves' hyperthyroidism and ophthalmopathy. The overall study: Peripheral blood was acquired at first diagnosis, ahead of any therapy whatsoever.

The V gene's germline CDR1 is SQVTM and CDR2 ANQGSEA. Trimming pared 5 bases from V and 4 bases from J, leaving 6 bases between. This CDR3 region has 11 residues. The source material, RNA transcripts, was used to amplify TCR beta CDR3 regions. The TCR CDR3 was amplified in a first-round RT-PCR using the HTBI primer set. TCRdb re-called the multiplex PCR reads through MiXCR, storing one row per CDR3 protein. This repertoire shows some 720,000 distinct CDR3 sequences, about 15% found once; its top ten account for 8.4%. Graves' hyperthyroidism was deemed stable absent ophthalmopathy progression within 18 months. Exclusion of a patient resulted from uncontrolled infection, other autoimmune disease, pregnancy or lactation. PBMCs stemmed from more than 7.5 ml fresh peripheral blood.

This TCR came from a man younger than 30 with Graves' hyperthyroidism. V and J are TRBV29-1 and TRBJ2-1, with D possibly matching TRBD2 (6 bases). The sequenced sample consisted of blood. The DNA for the CDR3 is TGCAGCGTTCTAGCGTACAATGAGCAGTTCTTC. Protein product: CSVLAYNEQFF.